This TCR beta chain originates from a study of OX40 agonist ivuxolimab in advanced cancers. TCRdb's copy holds only in-frame clones and misses some; the assay was immunoSEQ multiplex PCR. The table has about 59,000 clones, about 94% seen once. CDR3 size: 14 residues. V was shortened by 0 bases and J by 3 bases, with 10 bases between the two germline ends. From germline, CDR1 is SGHRS and CDR2 YFSETQ. As concerns this clone: Its cognate antigen is unknown.

Study results and caveats: At 0.1 to 3.0 mg/kg, clonal expansion of CD4+ and CD8+ blood T cells had occurred by week 6.

Autoimmune disease history or systemic immunosuppression was exclusionary. Here the sequenced sample was CD4+ or CD8+ T cells sorted from blood, taken in a trial of the OX40 agonist ivuxolimab. The genes are TRBV5-1 and TRBJ2-7; the D gene is possibly TRBD1 (7 bases). The sequence was collected from an adult with an advanced solid tumor such as melanoma, head and neck, liver or kidney cancer. Here the CDR3 reads CASSLEQGGYEQYF. The CDR3, as DNA: TGCGCCAGCAGCTTGGAGCAGGGGGGCTACGAGCAGTACTTC. The whole variable domain, filled in from reference TRBV5-1 and TRBJ2-7, reads KAGVTQTPRYLIKTRGQQVTLSCSPISGHRSVSWYQQTPGQGLQFLFEYFSETQRNKGNFPGRFSGRQFSNSRSEMNVSTLELGDSALYLCASSLEQGGYEQYFGPGTRLTVT.